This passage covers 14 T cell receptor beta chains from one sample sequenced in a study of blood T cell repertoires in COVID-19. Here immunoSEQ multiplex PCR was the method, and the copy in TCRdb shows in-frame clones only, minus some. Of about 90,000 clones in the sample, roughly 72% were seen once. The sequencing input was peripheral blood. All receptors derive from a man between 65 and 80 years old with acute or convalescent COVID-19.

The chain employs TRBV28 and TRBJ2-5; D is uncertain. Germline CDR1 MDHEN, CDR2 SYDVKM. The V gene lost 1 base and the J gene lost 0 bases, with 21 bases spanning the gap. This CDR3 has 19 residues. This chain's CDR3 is CASSLSPPRRGTDQETQYF. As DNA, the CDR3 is TGTGCCAGCAGTTTATCGCCTCCAAGGCGAGGTACGGACCAAGAGACCCAGTACTTC.

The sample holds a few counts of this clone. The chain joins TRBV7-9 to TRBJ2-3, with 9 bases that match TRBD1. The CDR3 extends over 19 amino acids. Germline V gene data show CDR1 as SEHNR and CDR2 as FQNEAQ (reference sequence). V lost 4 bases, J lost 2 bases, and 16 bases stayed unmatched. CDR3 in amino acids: CASSSRKTGGAPTTDTQYF. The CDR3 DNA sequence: TGTGCCAGCAGCTCGCGCAAAACAGGGGGCGCCCCCACCACAGATACGCAGTATTTT.

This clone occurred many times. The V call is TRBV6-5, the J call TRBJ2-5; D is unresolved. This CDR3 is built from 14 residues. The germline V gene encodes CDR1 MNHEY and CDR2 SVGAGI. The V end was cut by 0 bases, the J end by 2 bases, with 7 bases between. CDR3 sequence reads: CASSYSGGQETQYF. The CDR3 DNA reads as TGTGCCAGCAGTTACTCAGGCGGTCAAGAGACCCAGTACTTC.

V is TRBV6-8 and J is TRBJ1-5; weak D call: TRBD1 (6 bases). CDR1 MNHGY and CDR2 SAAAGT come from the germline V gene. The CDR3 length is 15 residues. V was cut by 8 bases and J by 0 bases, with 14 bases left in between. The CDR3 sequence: CASCRDTDSNQPQHF. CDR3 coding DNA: TGTGCCAGCTGTCGGGACACCGATAGCAATCAGCCCCAGCATTTT.

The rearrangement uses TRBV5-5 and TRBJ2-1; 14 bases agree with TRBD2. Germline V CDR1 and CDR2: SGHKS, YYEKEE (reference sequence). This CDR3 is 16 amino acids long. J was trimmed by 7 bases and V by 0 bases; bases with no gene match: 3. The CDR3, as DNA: TGTGCCAGCAGCTTGGGACTAGCGGGAGGGCAAAATGAGCAGTTCTTC. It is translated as CASSLGLAGGQNEQFF.

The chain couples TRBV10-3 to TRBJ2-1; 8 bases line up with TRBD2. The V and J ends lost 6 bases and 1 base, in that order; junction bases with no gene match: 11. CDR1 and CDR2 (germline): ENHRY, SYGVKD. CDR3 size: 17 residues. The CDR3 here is CAISDSPGGASYNEQFF. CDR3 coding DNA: TGTGCCATCAGCGACTCCCCCGGGGGGGCGTCCTACAATGAGCAGTTCTTC.

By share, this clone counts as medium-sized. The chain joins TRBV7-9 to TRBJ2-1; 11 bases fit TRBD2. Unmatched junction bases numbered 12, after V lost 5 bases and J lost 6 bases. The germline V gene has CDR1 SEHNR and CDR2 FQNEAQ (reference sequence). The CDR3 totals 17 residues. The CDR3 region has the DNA TGTGCCAGCAGCGATGACTTTTTTAGCGGGGGGGCCAATGAGCAGTTCTTC. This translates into CASSDDFFSGGANEQFF.

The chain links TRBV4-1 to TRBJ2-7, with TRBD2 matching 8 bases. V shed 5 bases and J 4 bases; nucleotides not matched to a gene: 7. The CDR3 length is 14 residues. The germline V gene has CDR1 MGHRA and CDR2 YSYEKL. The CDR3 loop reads CASSKSGSEYEQYF. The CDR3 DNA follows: TGCGCCAGCAGCAAGAGCGGGAGCGAGTACGAGCAGTACTTC.

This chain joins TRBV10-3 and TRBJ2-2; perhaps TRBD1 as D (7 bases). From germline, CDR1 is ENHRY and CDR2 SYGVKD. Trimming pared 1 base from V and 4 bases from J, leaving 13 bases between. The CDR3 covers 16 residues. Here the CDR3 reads CAISEWPGGSTGELFF. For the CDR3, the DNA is TGTGCCATCAGTGAGTGGCCAGGGGGGAGCACCGGGGAGCTGTTTTTT.

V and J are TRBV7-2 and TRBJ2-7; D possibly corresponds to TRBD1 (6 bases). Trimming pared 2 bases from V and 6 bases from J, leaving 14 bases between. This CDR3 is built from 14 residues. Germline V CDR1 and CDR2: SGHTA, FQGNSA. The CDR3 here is CASSLPRGAVEQYF. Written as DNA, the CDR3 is TGTGCCAGCAGCTTACCCAGGGGCGCCGTCGAGCAGTACTTC.

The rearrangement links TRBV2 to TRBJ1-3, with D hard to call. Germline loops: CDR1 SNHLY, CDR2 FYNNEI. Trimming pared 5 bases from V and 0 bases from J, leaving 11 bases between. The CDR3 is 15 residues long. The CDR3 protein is CASSPTESSGNTIYF. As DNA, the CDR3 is TGTGCCAGCAGTCCGACTGAGAGCTCTGGAAACACCATATATTTT.

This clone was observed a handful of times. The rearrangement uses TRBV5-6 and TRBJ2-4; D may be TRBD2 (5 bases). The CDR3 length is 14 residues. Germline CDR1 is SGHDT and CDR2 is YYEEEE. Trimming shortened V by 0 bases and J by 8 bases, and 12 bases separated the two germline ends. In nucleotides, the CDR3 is TGTGCCAGCAGCTTGGTGGGAGAGGGAGACATTCAGTACTTC. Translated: CASSLVGEGDIQYF.

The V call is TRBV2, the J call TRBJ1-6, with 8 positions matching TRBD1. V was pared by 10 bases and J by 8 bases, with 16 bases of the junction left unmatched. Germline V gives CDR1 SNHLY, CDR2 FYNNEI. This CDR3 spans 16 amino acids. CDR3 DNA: TGTGCCATTCACCAACGGGACAGGAATTTTGATTCACCCCTCCACTTT. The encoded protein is CAIHQRDRNFDSPLHF.

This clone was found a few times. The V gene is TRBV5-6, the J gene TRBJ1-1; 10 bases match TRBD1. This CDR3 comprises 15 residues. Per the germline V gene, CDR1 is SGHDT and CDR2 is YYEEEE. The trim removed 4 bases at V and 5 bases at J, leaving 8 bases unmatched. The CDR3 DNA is TGTGCCAGCAGCACCCGACAGGGGGCTTGGACTGAAGCTTTCTTT. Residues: CASSTRQGAWTEAFF.